This T cell receptor beta chain appears in the sequencing data of a study of cytomegalovirus exposure and HLA in healthy donors. As for this clone: Its antigen is as yet unknown.

PCR employed 60 Vbeta and 13 Jbeta primers. Sequencing was performed with immunoSEQ multiplex PCR; in TCRdb, only in-frame clones are kept and a portion is missing. The sample contains 250,000 to 350,000 clones, 86% of which appear only once. Regarding the study as a whole: Accurate HLA-A and HLA-B prediction from TCR beta sequences was reported for most subjects. In a later analysis, a genetic analysis reported fewer productive-TCR N-insertions in an Asian-associated ancestry cluster than the cohort average.

Germline values: CDR1 SQVTM, CDR2 ANQGSEA. Trimming removed 4 bases at V and 4 bases at J, with 7 bases between. This CDR3 contains 12 residues. Source material: PBMCs. V gene TRBV29-1 combines with J gene TRBJ2-2, with a tentative D call TRBD2 (6 bases). The clonotype comes from a man aged 35-49 years in good health and CMV-seropositive. The CDR3 protein is CSVVLATGELFF. The CDR3 nucleotides read TGCAGCGTTGTACTAGCCACCGGGGAGCTGTTTTTT.